This T cell receptor (beta chain) comes out of a study of blood T cell repertoires in COVID-19. The overall study: PBMCs, B-cell-depleted T cells, or T cells provided the cDNA or gDNA that made up the material.

In the authors' workflow: For nucleated cells, counts were estimated from reference gene primer amplification. The table came from immunoSEQ multiplex PCR; TCRdb's copy has only in-frame clones and leaves some out. D and trimming come from the DNA, and the V and J calls and clone size come from that table. The sample carries around 300,000 clones, 90% recorded once. All enrollees were roughly 18 to 95 years old and from roughly 26 US areas. Participants reported their clinical history, and cohort assignment relied on those reports. This CDR3 is 14 amino acids long. V dropped 2 bases and J dropped 8; count of bases not matched to a gene: 6. Germline V CDR1 and CDR2: SGHKS, YYEKEE (reference sequence).

The chain has TRBV5-5 and TRBJ2-2, with 7 bases matching TRBD1. This TCR was recovered from a woman under 30 with acute COVID-19. Sequencing was done on a sample of PBMCs or T cells enriched from blood (not recorded which). CDR3 coding DNA: TGTGCCAGCAGCTTTAGACAGGGTGGAGGGGAGCTGTTTTTT. Amino acids: CASSFRQGGGELFF.